The present TCR beta chain was sequenced within a study of cytomegalovirus exposure and HLA in healthy donors. This clone was seen a few times. Germline V gene sequence: CDR1 GTSNPN, CDR2 SVGIG (reference sequence). Deletions cut 4 bases from V and 0 bases from J, with 13 bases between. The CDR3 totals 14 residues. With 60 Vbeta and 13 Jbeta primers, the PCR was carried out. The table came from immunoSEQ multiplex PCR; TCRdb's copy has only in-frame clones and leaves some out. The sample lists some 150,000 clones, approximately 8.9% seen once, with about 7.5% in the top ten. The chain employs TRBV30 and TRBJ2-7; D possibly corresponds to TRBD1 (7 bases). The sequence was obtained from a middle-aged woman in good health and CMV-seropositive. Sequences were obtained from PBMCs. CDR3: CAWTRGRSSYEQYF. The CDR3 DNA reads as TGTGCCTGGACCAGGGGGAGGAGCTCCTACGAGCAGTACTTC.